The sequence of this TCR beta chain was determined in a study of response to subunit inactivated influenza vaccine. TCRdb processed the RT-PCR reads anew with MiXCR; each CDR3 protein has one entry. The table lists a few hundred thousand distinct CDR3 sequences, 21% of them singletons. CDR1 and CDR2 (germline): LNHDA, SQIVND (reference sequence). Trimming took off 4 bases at V and 5 bases at J, with 12 bases between the two ends. The length of the CDR3 is 14 residues. Study outcomes and limitations: It was suggested by the authors that few new T cells are recruited by each seasonal influenza vaccination.

This clonotype was counted only a few times. The antigen remains undetermined. The chain joins TRBV19 to TRBJ1-5; no reliable D call. The receptor was derived from a man between 50 and 75 years old who received an inactivated influenza vaccine. Material: PBMCs from blood, obtained around 22 months after vaccination. CDR3 nucleotides: TGTGCCAGTAGTAGCCAAGGACGGTATCAGCCCCAGCATTTT. This sequence encodes CASSSQGRYQPQHF.